This T cell receptor beta chain stems from a study of T cell responses to AZD1222 COVID-19 vaccine. Study results and limitations: The sample set comprised mostly white British donors with more females, and clonal diversity was possibly underestimated.

Germline V gives CDR1 MNHEY, CDR2 SVGAGI. The V and J ends lost 9 bases and 6 bases respectively, with 21 bases between them. This CDR3 is 14 amino acids long. As regards this clone: Its specificity is not known.

Sequencing was performed with immunoSEQ multiplex PCR; in TCRdb, only in-frame clones are kept and a portion is missing. The repertoire holds 150,000 to 190,000 clones, with 90% to 95% as singletons. Researchers grouped second doses given at about 4 or about 12 weeks into one pool. The receptor's source is an adult who received the AZD1222 COVID-19 vaccine. J is TRBJ2-7 and V is TRBV6-5; either TRBD1 or TRBD2 may supply D (5 bases each). This specimen was peripheral blood, taken 28 days after the second AZD1222 dose. The CDR3 DNA follows: TGTGCCAGTCTCCCCGGGACCTCGAGGGGCGAGCAGTACTTC. Translating gives CASLPGTSRGEQYF.